This T cell receptor (beta chain) came from a study of blood T cell repertoires in COVID-19. Under the authors' procedure: Nucleated cell counts were estimated from reference gene primer amplification. The protocol was immunoSEQ multiplex PCR, while the TCRdb copy is restricted to in-frame clones and leaves out a portion. From that table come the V and J calls and clone size; the DNA was used to work out D and trimming. The sample includes about 380,000 clones, approximately 90% of them seen just once. Germline V CDR1 and CDR2: LGHNA, YSLEER. The CDR3 totals 21 residues. Trimming removed 0 bases at V and 5 bases at J, with 26 bases between. Participants spanned ages about 18 to 95 years and resided in about 24 US areas. Participants had their cohort set by participant-reported clinical history.

This receptor was taken from a woman under 30 who had recovered from COVID-19. Sequencing input: PBMCs or T cells enriched from blood (not recorded which). The V and J genes are TRBV4-3 and TRBJ1-6; no definite D call. In DNA, the CDR3 is TGCGCCAGCAGCCAAGACTACCGGGCTTTAGCGGGGAGCGGCGATAATTCACCCCTCCACTTT. It yields the protein CASSQDYRALAGSGDNSPLHF.